The T cell receptor beta chain under discussion was sequenced for a study of blood T cell repertoires in COVID-19. Study in general: Sites in the United States, Italy and Spain provided acute and convalescent COVID-19 samples. PBMCs, B-cell-depleted T cells, or T cells provided the cDNA or gDNA that made up the material.

Authors' processing steps: Nucleated cell counts were estimated from reference gene primer amplification. The method was immunoSEQ multiplex PCR; TCRdb's version includes in-frame clones alone and lacks a portion of them. V, J and clone size reflect that table, while D and trimming were determined from the DNA. The data show nearly 60,000 clones, 90% seen once. This clonotype was obtained from a man between 60 and 75 years old with active COVID-19. Material: peripheral blood.

The CDR3 bases are TGTGCCAGCAGGAGATTATTAGAGGGACTAGCGGGAGGCTACGAGCAGTACTTC. Amino acids: CASRRLLEGLAGGYEQYF. The V and J genes are TRBV2 and TRBJ2-7; TRBD2 matches 15 bases. V lost 6 bases and J lost 3; bases outside the gene matches: 12. The CDR3 extends over 18 amino acids. Germline V gene data show CDR1 as SNHLY and CDR2 as FYNNEI. Variable domain in full (rest from reference TRBV2 and TRBJ2-7): EPEVTQTPSHQVTQMGQEVILRCVPISNHLYFYWYRQILGQKVEFLVSFYNNEISEKSEIFDDQFSVERPDGSNFTLKIRSTKLEDSAMYFCASRRLLEGLAGGYEQYFGPGTRLTVT.